This T cell receptor beta chain was recovered during a study of graft-versus-host responses after intestinal transplantation (dated by TCRdb to about 2021). In terms of the full investigation: The transplants that recipients received were multivisceral, liver-intestinal, or isolated intestinal. Graft-versus-host and host-versus-graft alloreactive T cell clones were tracked in the graft, circulation and bone marrow after intestinal transplantation using bulk TCR-beta CDR3 sequencing. Instead of going to the commercial service, samples from a few later patients were sequenced in-house on an Illumina MiSeq and processed with MiXCR. Of the roughly 23 intestinal transplant recipients enrolled in the cohort, one of whom was a retransplant, a few patients without pretransplant specimens were excluded. Alloreactive clones were identified by sequencing pre-transplant mixed lymphocyte reaction products and comparing these products with unstimulated pre-transplant donor and recipient T cells. Donor T cell macrochimerism was defined as a peak of at least 4% donor T cells among recipient peripheral blood mononuclear cells. Every recipient was given anti-thymocyte globulin induction, followed by approximately three years of maintenance tacrolimus and steroids. What the work shows at the level of the full study, not this receptor alone: GvH clones were detected in recipient bone marrow, and some of these GvH clones were observed earlier in ileal mucosa or blood, consistent with an intestinal mucosal origin. The conclusions were limited by the relatively low number and heterogeneity of the intestinal transplant patients. In patients with donor T cell macrochimerism, the allografts had high GvH to HvG T cell clonal ratios. Early after transplant, peak levels of circulating GvH clones were associated with declines in HvG clones.

Library generation was performed with the immunoSEQ multiplex PCR assay. For most patients, genomic DNA was subjected to high-throughput TCR-beta CDR3 sequencing by Adaptive Biotechnologies. The authors' analysis ran thus. Adaptive's ImmunoSEQ software supplied the TCR sequencing data for 18 patients, while MiXCR and VDJtools were used to process a few other patients. CDR3 nucleotide sequences shared between donor and recipient were removed because their origin could not be assigned. Alloreactive clones required at least 2-fold expansion over unstimulated cells and minimum CFSE-low frequency of 0.002% (template counts) or 0.001% (read counts). Clones were considered mappable if detected in sequenced pre-transplant spleen, lymph node, or MLR CFSE-low populations of the donor or recipient. Cumulative frequency of alloreactive clones was calculated as a percentage of all sequences weighted by copy number. This is the immuneACCESS table as TCRdb keeps it, with only in-frame sequences that have V and J called. A part of the clones is gone; compared with another copy, unresolved V genes explain less than half, and the rest is unexplained. V and J calls and clone size are given by that table; D and trimming were obtained from the DNA. A total of over 60,000 clones appear in this sample, roughly 89% of them only once. The ten largest clones represent more than 1.5% of the sample.

To isolate intraepithelial and lamina propria lymphocytes from graft specimens, dithiothreitol, EDTA incubations and collagenase D digestion were used. Serial intestinal graft biopsy specimens collected up to 600 days after transplant underwent bulk TCR-beta sequencing. CDR1 ENHRY and CDR2 SYGVKD were looked up in the germline V gene. Its CDR3 holds 14 amino acids, cysteine through phenylalanine. Only the CDR3 DNA stays, 42 bases, in frame from base 1. Relative to germline, V is 1 base shorter and J is 7 bases shorter, with 11 bases between their ends. In regard to this clone: Its antigen specificity is not known. It has no much larger one-base neighbor in the sample; base qualities were not kept.

The receptor was derived from a human patient who received an intestinal transplant, so some T cells may come from the graft donor. This sequence uses TRBV10-3 and TRBJ1-5; 5 matching bases give a weak D call of TRBD1. Sample: ileum tissue, taken roughly 390 days after transplant. The CDR3 in this case is CAISELGAGQPQHF. The DNA sequence reads TGTGCCATCAGTGAGTTAGGGGCGGGGCAGCCCCAGCATTTT.